This section outlines one T cell receptor (beta chain) sequence together with its context. No DNA is shown, since the ends of the CDR3 on it are uncertain; the CDR3 is the one TCRdb lists. This entry comes from a study of blood T cell repertoires in COVID-19. At the level of the study: Samples came from the United States, Italy and Spain, spanning acute and convalescent COVID-19. Sample material is recorded as cDNA or gDNA derived from T cells, B-cell-depleted T cells, or PBMCs.

Original handling: Using reference gene primer amplification, nucleated cell counts were estimated. Data came from immunoSEQ multiplex PCR; TCRdb stores just in-frame clones and leaves some out. The DNA gave D and trimming, while V, J and clone size come from that table. Among around 56,000 clones, around nine tenths were seen once, and the ten largest hold roughly 15%. The CDR3 is 15 residues long, ends included. CDR1 and CDR2 (germline): LNHDA, SQIVND (reference sequence). The chain is built from TRBV19 and TRBJ2-1; the table's D call of TRBD1 was not tested on the DNA. Specimen: peripheral blood. This TCR was recovered from a man older than 75 with acute or convalescent COVID-19. This chain's CDR3 is CASSLTGVPGHEQFF.